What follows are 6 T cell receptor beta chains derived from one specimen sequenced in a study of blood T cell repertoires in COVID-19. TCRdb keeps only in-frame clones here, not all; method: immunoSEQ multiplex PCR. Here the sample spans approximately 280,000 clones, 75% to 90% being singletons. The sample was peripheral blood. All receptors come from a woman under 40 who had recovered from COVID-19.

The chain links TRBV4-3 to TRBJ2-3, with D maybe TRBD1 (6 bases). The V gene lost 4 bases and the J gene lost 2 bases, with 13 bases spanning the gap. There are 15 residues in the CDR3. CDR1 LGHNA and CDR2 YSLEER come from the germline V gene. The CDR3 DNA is TGCGCCAGCAGCCCTAGCTGGGGGCTCACAGATACGCAGTATTTT. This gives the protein CASSPSWGLTDTQYF.

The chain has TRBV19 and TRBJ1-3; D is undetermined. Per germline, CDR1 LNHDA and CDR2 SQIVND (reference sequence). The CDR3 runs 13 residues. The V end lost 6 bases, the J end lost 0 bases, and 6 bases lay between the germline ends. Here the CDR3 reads CASRAFSGNTIYF. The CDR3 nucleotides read TGTGCCAGTAGGGCCTTCTCTGGAAACACCATATATTTT.

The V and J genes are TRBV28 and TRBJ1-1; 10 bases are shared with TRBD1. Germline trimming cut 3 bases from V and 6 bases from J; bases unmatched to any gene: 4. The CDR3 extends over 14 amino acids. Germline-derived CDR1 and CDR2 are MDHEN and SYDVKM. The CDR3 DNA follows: TGTGCCAGCAGTTTCGGGACAGGGGATCCTGAAGCTTTCTTT. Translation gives CASSFGTGDPEAFF. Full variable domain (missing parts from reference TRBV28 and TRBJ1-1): DVKVTQSSRYLVKRTGEKVFLECVQDMDHENMFWYRQDPGLGLRLIYFSYDVKMKEKGDIPEGYSVSREKKERFSLILESASTNQTSMYLCASSFGTGDPEAFFGQGTRLTVV.

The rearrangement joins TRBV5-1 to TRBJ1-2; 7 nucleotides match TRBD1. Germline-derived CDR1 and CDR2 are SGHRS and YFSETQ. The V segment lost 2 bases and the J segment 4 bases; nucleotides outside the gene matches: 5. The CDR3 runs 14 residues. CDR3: CASSLTGQPYGYTF. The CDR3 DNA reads TGCGCCAGCAGCTTAACGGGACAGCCCTATGGCTACACCTTC. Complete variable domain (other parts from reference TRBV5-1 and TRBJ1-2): KAGVTQTPRYLIKTRGQQVTLSCSPISGHRSVSWYQQTPGQGLQFLFEYFSETQRNKGNFPGRFSGRQFSNSRSEMNVSTLELGDSALYLCASSLTGQPYGYTFGSGTRLTVV.

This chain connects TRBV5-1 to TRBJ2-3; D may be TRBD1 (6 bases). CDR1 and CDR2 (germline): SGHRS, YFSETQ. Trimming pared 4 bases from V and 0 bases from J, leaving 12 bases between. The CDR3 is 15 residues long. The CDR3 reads CASSLDSISTDTQYF. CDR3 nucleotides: TGCGCCAGCAGCCTGGACAGTATTAGCACAGATACGCAGTATTTT.

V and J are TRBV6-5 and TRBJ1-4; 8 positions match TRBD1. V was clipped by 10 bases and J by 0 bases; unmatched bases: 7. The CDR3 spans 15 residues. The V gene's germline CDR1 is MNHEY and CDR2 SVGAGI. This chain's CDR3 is CAIFDRGATNEKLFF. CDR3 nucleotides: TGTGCCATCTTCGACAGGGGTGCAACTAATGAAAAACTGTTTTTT.